The clone carrying this T cell receptor beta chain was seen once. Indicated time point: 2015-2016 season, 7 days after influenza vaccination. Donors with HIV/AIDS, active malignancy, immunomodulators or active illness were excluded. The CDR3 contains 18 residues. Germline V gene data show CDR1 as LNHNV and CDR2 as YYDKDF (reference sequence). Trimming shortened V by 0 bases and J by 4 bases, and 18 bases separated the two germline ends. The data are from a study of follicular helper T cells after annual influenza vaccination. Sequencing used immunoSEQ multiplex PCR; TCRdb keeps in-frame clones, though not all of them. This repertoire shows approximately 8,500 clones, 82% found once; its top ten account for roughly 4.3%.

This sequence joins TRBV15 and TRBJ1-4; D is unclear. This clonotype was obtained from an adult who received the influenza vaccine. Sequenced material: CXCR5+ CD38- circulating T follicular helper cells from blood, taken 7 days after influenza vaccination. As for subset: circulating Tfh, non-naive CD4+CXCR5+PD-1+ (ICOS+CD38+ or ICOS-CD38-). CDR3 loop: CATSRDSRSIGFNEKLFF. CDR3 DNA: TGTGCCACCAGCAGAGATTCCAGGAGTATCGGGTTTAATGAAAAACTGTTTTTT.